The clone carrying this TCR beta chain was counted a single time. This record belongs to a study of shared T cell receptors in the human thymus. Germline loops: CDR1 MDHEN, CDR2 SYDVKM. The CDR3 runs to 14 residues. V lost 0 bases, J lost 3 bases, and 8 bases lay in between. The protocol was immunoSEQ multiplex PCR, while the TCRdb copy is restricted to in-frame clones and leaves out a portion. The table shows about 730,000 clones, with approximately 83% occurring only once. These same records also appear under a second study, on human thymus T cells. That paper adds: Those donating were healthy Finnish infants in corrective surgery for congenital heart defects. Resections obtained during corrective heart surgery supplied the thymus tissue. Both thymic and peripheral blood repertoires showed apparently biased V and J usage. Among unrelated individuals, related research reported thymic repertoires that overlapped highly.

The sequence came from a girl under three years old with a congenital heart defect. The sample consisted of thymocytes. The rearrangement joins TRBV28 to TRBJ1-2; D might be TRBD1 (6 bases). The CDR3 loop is CASSLWDRHYGYTF. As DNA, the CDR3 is TGTGCCAGCAGTTTATGGGACAGACACTATGGCTACACCTTC.